The rows below give T cell receptor beta chains drawn from one sample of a study of blood T cells in healthy people across ages. TCRdb re-called the 5' RACE reads with MiXCR, one entry per CDR3 protein. The table lists around 780,000 distinct CDR3 sequences, about a quarter of them singletons. The same sample was also used in a study of T cells of mothers and their children.

Material for sequencing was blood. The receptors originated from a boy aged 5-17 years in good health. CDR3s include the opening cysteine and the closing phenylalanine or tryptophan. D genes are given only for firm matches. The size field is filled for only some rows; it gives once, few, many or a size class.

cdr3_aa: CASSRGAGGMYEQYF; cdr3_nt: TGTGCCAGCAGCCGGGGGGCAGGGGGCATGTACGAGCAGTACTTC; v_call: TRBV7-3; d_call: .; j_call: TRBJ2-7; clone_size: .
cdr3_aa: CASSPRKGLLYEQYF; cdr3_nt: TGTGCCAGCAGCCCCCGAAAGGGACTTCTCTACGAGCAGTACTTC; v_call: TRBV7-2; d_call: .; j_call: TRBJ2-7; clone_size: .
cdr3_aa: CSARELAGILETQYF; cdr3_nt: TGCAGTGCTAGGGAGCTAGCGGGGATATTGGAGACCCAGTACTTC; v_call: TRBV20-1; d_call: TRBD2; j_call: TRBJ2-5; clone_size: few
cdr3_aa: CASSLLSGGNYYNEQFF; cdr3_nt: TGTGCCAGCAGTTTACTTAGCGGGGGGAACTATTACAATGAGCAGTTCTTC; v_call: TRBV27; d_call: TRBD2; j_call: TRBJ2-1; clone_size: .
cdr3_aa: CASSVDRADTEAFF; cdr3_nt: TGCGCCAGCAGCGTGGACAGGGCGGACACTGAAGCTTTCTTT; v_call: TRBV5-1; d_call: TRBD1; j_call: TRBJ1-1; clone_size: .
cdr3_aa: CASSLRTGLNTEAFF; cdr3_nt: TGCGCCAGCAGCTTACGGACAGGGCTGAACACTGAAGCTTTCTTT; v_call: TRBV5-1; d_call: TRBD1; j_call: TRBJ1-1; clone_size: .
cdr3_aa: CSATREGTDQPQHF; cdr3_nt: TGCAGTGCTACCCGTGAGGGGACCGATCAGCCCCAGCATTTT; v_call: TRBV20-1; d_call: .; j_call: TRBJ1-5; clone_size: .
cdr3_aa: CSVPTSGEPNEQFF; cdr3_nt: TGCAGCGTTCCTACTAGCGGGGAGCCCAATGAGCAGTTCTTC; v_call: TRBV29-1; d_call: TRBD2; j_call: TRBJ2-1; clone_size: .
cdr3_aa: CSVQQGYDEQYF; cdr3_nt: TGCAGTGTCCAACAGGGGTATGACGAGCAGTACTTC; v_call: TRBV20-1; d_call: TRBD1; j_call: TRBJ2-7; clone_size: .
cdr3_aa: CASSGGGVAKNIQYF; cdr3_nt: TGTGCCAGCAGCGGCGGGGGGGTAGCCAAAAACATTCAGTACTTC; v_call: TRBV7-6; d_call: TRBD2; j_call: TRBJ2-4; clone_size: few
cdr3_aa: CASTSPSGKETQYF; cdr3_nt: TGTGCCAGCACCTCGCCTAGCGGGAAAGAGACCCAGTACTTC; v_call: TRBV12-3/TRBV12-4; d_call: TRBD2; j_call: TRBJ2-5; clone_size: .
cdr3_aa: CASSRAGSTDTQYF; cdr3_nt: TGTGCCAGCAGCCGGGCGGGGTCAACAGATACGCAGTATTTT; v_call: TRBV3-1; d_call: .; j_call: TRBJ2-3; clone_size: many
cdr3_aa: CSAQIGQGAYNEQFF; cdr3_nt: TGCAGTGCCCAAATTGGGCAGGGGGCTTACAATGAGCAGTTCTTC; v_call: TRBV20-1; d_call: TRBD1; j_call: TRBJ2-1; clone_size: .
cdr3_aa: CASSYQGIVYEQYF; cdr3_nt: TGTGCCAGCAGTTATCAGGGAATAGTCTACGAGCAGTACTTC; v_call: TRBV28; d_call: .; j_call: TRBJ2-7; clone_size: few
cdr3_aa: CASSYIDREGQETQYF; cdr3_nt: TGTGCCAGCAGCTACATAGACAGGGAGGGACAAGAGACCCAGTACTTC; v_call: TRBV7-9; d_call: .; j_call: TRBJ2-5; clone_size: few